A single sample gave rise to the 27 T cell receptor beta chains below, sequenced in a study of T cell responses to AZD1222 COVID-19 vaccine. TCRdb's table, derived via immunoSEQ multiplex PCR, lists solely in-frame clones and lacks some. The data contain roughly 160,000 clones, 75% to 95% of them seen just once; the ten biggest clones take up approximately 1.6%. The source was peripheral blood, collected on day 0 of AZD1222 vaccination. These receptors were obtained from an adult in good health.

This clone was counted once. The rearrangement links TRBV3-1 (or the pseudogene TRBV3-2) to TRBJ1-1, with a possible D match to TRBD1 (6 bases). Trimming took off 5 bases at V and 1 base at J, with 17 bases between the two ends. This CDR3 contains 16 residues. Looked up from germline, CDR1 is LGHDT and CDR2 is YNNKEL (reference sequence). The CDR3 DNA follows: TGTGCCAGCAGCTATATACCAGACAGGCCGAACACTGAAGCTTTCTTT. Amino acids: CASSYIPDRPNTEAFF.

The chain recombines TRBV18 with TRBJ1-1; D remains unclear. Trimming left V 2 bases short and J 1 base short, with 8 bases between. In germline, CDR1 is KGHSH, CDR2 LQKENI. The CDR3 is made up of 14 amino acids. The CDR3 DNA follows: TGTGCCAGCTCACCAGACAATAGGAACACTGAAGCTTTCTTT. As protein: CASSPDNRNTEAFF.

The chain employs TRBV3-1 (or the pseudogene TRBV3-2) and TRBJ1-3; maybe TRBD1 (5 bases). Germline V CDR1 and CDR2: LGHDT, YNNKEL (reference sequence). This CDR3 region has 19 residues. The V end was cut by 4 bases, the J end by 0 bases, with 22 bases between. The CDR3 bases are TGTGCCAGCAGCCTCCCCTTCCGGGACTTATCTTACTCTGGAAACACCATATATTTT. Its translation: CASSLPFRDLSYSGNTIYF.

The genes are TRBV24-1 and TRBJ1-2; unclear D gene. Germline assignment: CDR1 KGHDR and CDR2 SFDVKD. The germline V and J ends were trimmed by 3 bases and 4 bases, with 11 bases remaining between them. The CDR3 sequence is 14 residues long. CDR3 nucleotides: TGTGCCACCAGTGATCCACCGGTGAGCTATGGCTACACCTTC. It yields the protein CATSDPPVSYGYTF.

This clone was seen only once. The chain joins TRBV6-5 to TRBJ1-1; a possible D gene is TRBD1 (5 bases). This CDR3 has 14 amino acids. V lost 7 bases and J 1 base, leaving 13 bases between the germline ends. Germline CDR1 is MNHEY and CDR2 is SVGAGI. The CDR3 here is CASTPGTANTEAFF. CDR3 DNA sequence: TGTGCCAGCACCCCCGGGACCGCGAACACTGAAGCTTTCTTT.

This clone was observed once. CDR3 nucleotide sequence: TGTGCCAGCAGACAAACAGGGGGGAACGAAAAACTGTTTTTT. Protein sequence: CASRQTGGNEKLFF. V is TRBV6-5 and J is TRBJ1-4; 8 positions agree with TRBD1. Germline V CDR1 and CDR2: MNHEY, SVGAGI. The length of the CDR3 is 14 residues. The V gene end was trimmed by 6 bases and the J gene end by 8 bases; junction bases not matched to a gene: 8.

The chain couples TRBV7-8 to TRBJ2-5; 9 positions agree with TRBD1. Germline CDR1 is SGHVS and CDR2 is FQNEAQ. The CDR3 consists of 14 residues. Unmatched junction bases numbered 8, after V lost 8 bases and J lost 4 bases. As DNA, the CDR3 is TGTGCCAGCGCCGAACAGGGGGCAGGAGAGACCCAGTACTTC. Translation gives CASAEQGAGETQYF. Using reference TRBV7-8 and TRBJ2-5 for the parts outside the CDR3, the full variable domain is GAGVSQSPRYKVAKRGQDVALRCDPISGHVSLFWYQQALGQGPEFLTYFQNEAQLDKSGLPSDRFFAERPEGSVSTLKIQRTQQEDSAVYLCASAEQGAGETQYFGPGTRLLVL.

This clone showed up just a few times. J is TRBJ2-7 and V is TRBV7-6, with a possible D match to TRBD1 (5 bases). The germline V gene encodes CDR1 SGHVS and CDR2 FNYEAQ. This CDR3 contains 13 residues. V gave up 0 bases and J gave up 6 bases, with 9 bases separating them. The CDR3 sequence: CASSLAGRVEQYF. The CDR3 nucleotides read TGTGCCAGCAGCTTAGCGGGCAGGGTCGAGCAGTACTTC.

A single count supports this clone. The V and J genes are TRBV24-1 and TRBJ1-2; a weak D match, TRBD1 (5 bases). The ends were cut back, 3 bases at V and 1 base at J, with 8 bases in the middle. CDR3 size: 14 residues. The germline gives CDR1 KGHDR, CDR2 SFDVKD. CDR3 in amino acids: CATSDPGFNYGYTF. The CDR3 DNA sequence: TGTGCCACCAGTGATCCAGGGTTTAACTATGGCTACACCTTC.

Points on this clone: Other DNA sequences in this sample translate to the same CDR3. The genes are TRBV18 and TRBJ2-7; D is uncertain. V lost 2 bases and J 3 bases, leaving 2 bases between the germline ends. CDR3 length: 11 amino acids. CDR1 and CDR2 (germline): KGHSH, LQKENI. The DNA of the CDR3 is TGTGCCAGCTCACCAGGCTACGAGCAGTACTTC. It yields the protein CASSPGYEQYF.

The V gene is TRBV7-9, the J gene TRBJ1-1, with TRBD1 matching over 7 bases. The CDR3 runs 16 residues. V dropped 5 bases and J dropped 2; count of bases not matched to a gene: 11. Germline-derived CDR1 and CDR2 are SEHNR and FQNEAQ (reference sequence). The chain's CDR3 is CASSPTGSGGNTEAFF. The CDR3 DNA reads TGTGCCAGCAGCCCGACAGGGAGCGGTGGCAACACTGAAGCTTTCTTT.

The chain employs TRBV3-1 (or the pseudogene TRBV3-2) and TRBJ2-1; 16 bases are shared with TRBD2. Germline assignment: CDR1 LGHDT and CDR2 YNNKEL (reference sequence). The CDR3 sequence is 17 residues long. J lost 10 bases, V lost 3 bases, and 9 bases had no gene match. The CDR3, as DNA: TGTGCCAGCAGCCAGAGGGCGGGACTAGCGGGGGGGCTAGAGCAGTTCTTC. It yields the protein CASSQRAGLAGGLEQFF.

CDR3 in amino acids: CASKEALQEAFF. The CDR3 DNA sequence: TGTGCCAGCAAAGAAGCCTTACAAGAAGCTTTCTTT. V and J are TRBV28 and TRBJ1-1; D remains unclear. Between the trimmed V and J ends, which lost 7 bases and 8 bases, there was a span of 14 bases. Per germline, CDR1 MDHEN and CDR2 SYDVKM. The CDR3 is made up of 12 amino acids.

The chain has TRBV6-5 and TRBJ1-2; no reliable D call. The V gene lost 7 bases and the J gene lost 7 bases, with 13 bases spanning the gap. CDR1 and CDR2 (germline): MNHEY, SVGAGI. The CDR3 has 12 amino acids. For the CDR3, the DNA is TGTGCCAGCATCACCACAGAAGGTGGCTACACCTTC. It codes for CASITTEGGYTF.

The chain couples TRBV23-1 to TRBJ1-1, with 12 positions matching TRBD1. TRBV23-1 is an ORF; its function is uncertain. V shed 2 bases, J shed 5 bases, and the junction held 3 bases outside the gene matches. This CDR3 has 15 residues. The CDR3 sequence: CASSQAGQGATEAFF. Here the CDR3 DNA reads TGCGCCAGCAGTCAAGCGGGACAGGGGGCAACTGAAGCTTTCTTT.

The V and J genes are TRBV18 and TRBJ1-1; D gene uncertain. Germline V gene sequence: CDR1 KGHSH, CDR2 LQKENI. The CDR3 is 13 amino acids. V was trimmed by 3 bases and J by 5 bases, leaving 10 bases between them. Here the CDR3 DNA reads TGTGCCAGCTCACCTCCCAAGCGGACTGAAGCTTTCTTT. This gives the protein CASSPPKRTEAFF.

J is TRBJ2-7 and V is TRBV30, with 7 nucleotides matching TRBD2. Per the germline V gene, CDR1 is GTSNPN and CDR2 is SVGIG (reference sequence). This CDR3 has 15 residues. The ends lost 0 bases at V and 4 bases at J; junction bases unmatched: 9. CDR3 sequence reads: CAWSVNGLVAYEQYF. The CDR3 DNA reads TGTGCCTGGAGTGTAAATGGACTAGTGGCATACGAGCAGTACTTC.

The J gene is TRBJ2-1, the V gene TRBV5-6; TRBD2 agrees at 12 bases. Per germline, CDR1 SGHDT and CDR2 YYEEEE. The CDR3 has 14 residues. J was trimmed by 9 bases and V by 1 base; bases with no gene match: 2. This chain's CDR3 is CASSLSLAGGEQFF. As DNA, the CDR3 is TGTGCCAGCAGCTTGTCACTAGCGGGGGGTGAGCAGTTCTTC. Based on the CDR3 plus reference TRBV5-6 and TRBJ2-1, the full variable domain is DAGVTQSPTHLIKTRGQQVTLRCSPKSGHDTVSWYQQALGQGPQFIFQYYEEEERQRGNFPDRFSGHQFPNYSSELNVNALLLGDSALYLCASSLSLAGGEQFFGPGTRLTVL.

This rearrangement joins TRBV28 to TRBJ1-2; no clear D. The CDR3 is 13 residues long. V lost 5 bases and J 6 bases, leaving 13 bases between the germline ends. Germline V CDR1 and CDR2: MDHEN, SYDVKM. This chain's CDR3 is CASSPRIFDGYTF. The DNA of the CDR3 is TGTGCCAGCAGTCCCCGAATCTTCGATGGCTACACCTTC.

V and J are TRBV28 and TRBJ2-7; the match to TRBD1 covers 9 bases. Germline assignment: CDR1 MDHEN and CDR2 SYDVKM. V lost 9 bases and J lost 0; bases outside the gene matches: 9. CDR3 size: 15 residues. The CDR3 coding sequence is TGTGCCAGTCATAATCCGGGACAGGGCTCCTACGAGCAGTACTTC. Translated: CASHNPGQGSYEQYF.

This clone was observed a handful of times. The chain joins TRBV6-2 or TRBV6-3 to TRBJ2-7; 11 positions match TRBD2. Unmatched junction bases numbered 0, after V lost 2 bases and J lost 3 bases. This CDR3 has 14 residues. Germline loops: CDR1 MNHEY, CDR2 SVGEGT. CDR3 sequence reads: CASSYGTSGYEQYF. The CDR3 bases are TGTGCCAGCAGTTACGGGACTAGCGGCTACGAGCAGTACTTC.

This chain joins TRBV6-1 and TRBJ1-1, with D hard to call. The CDR3 runs to 13 residues. Trimming took 0 bases from V and 1 from J, leaving 3 bases between them. CDR1 is MNHNS, CDR2 SASEGT, per germline. This chain's CDR3 is CASSEAENTEAFF. DNA for the CDR3: TGTGCCAGCAGTGAAGCAGAGAACACTGAAGCTTTCTTT.

The chain recombines TRBV19 with TRBJ1-2; D ambiguous. Trimming took off 5 bases at V and 5 bases at J, with 15 bases between the two ends. Germline loops: CDR1 LNHDA, CDR2 SQIVND (reference sequence). The CDR3 has 14 residues. As DNA, the CDR3 is TGTGCCAGTAGTCTACCGACCGAGTATTATGGCTACACCTTC. Translated, it gives CASSLPTEYYGYTF. Combining the CDR3 with reference TRBV19 and TRBJ1-2 gives the whole variable domain DGGITQSPKYLFRKEGQNVTLSCEQNLNHDAMYWYRQDPGQGLRLIYYSQIVNDFQKGDIAEGYSVSREKKESFPLTVTSAQKNPTAFYLCASSLPTEYYGYTFGSGTRLTVV.

The V gene is TRBV7-2, the J gene TRBJ1-5; D call uncertain. Deletions cut 1 base from V and 5 bases from J, with 6 bases between. The CDR3 spans 13 residues. Germline CDR1 reads SGHTA; CDR2 reads FQGNSA. CDR3 nucleotide sequence: TGTGCCAGCAGCTTAGGCTATGATCAGCCCCAGCATTTT. This gives the protein CASSLGYDQPQHF.

This sequence joins TRBV6-5 and TRBJ1-4; D unresolved. The CDR3 covers 14 residues. Trimming shortened V by 2 bases and J by 7 bases, and 11 bases separated the two germline ends. Germline V lookup: CDR1 MNHEY, CDR2 SVGAGI. CDR3 sequence: CASSYSGRSEKLFF. In DNA, the CDR3 is TGTGCCAGCAGTTACAGCGGGAGAAGTGAAAAACTGTTTTTT.

CDR3 protein: CASTQHRDNSPLHF. In nucleotides, the CDR3 is TGTGCCAGCACCCAACACAGGGACAATTCACCCCTCCACTTT. The rearrangement links TRBV7-9 to TRBJ1-6, with D maybe TRBD1 (6 bases). Trimming pared 7 bases from V and 7 bases from J, leaving 14 bases between. The CDR3 extends over 14 amino acids. Germline V lookup: CDR1 SEHNR, CDR2 FQNEAQ (reference sequence).

This chain connects TRBV4-2 to TRBJ1-4; the match to TRBD1 covers 8 bases. The CDR3 totals 16 residues. V lost 4 bases and J lost 7; bases outside the gene matches: 11. CDR1 LGHNA and CDR2 YNFKEQ come from the germline V gene. CDR3 nucleotides: TGTGCCAGCAGCCGGGTTGGACAGGGCGGGGGTGAAAAACTGTTTTTT. Residues: CASSRVGQGGGEKLFF.